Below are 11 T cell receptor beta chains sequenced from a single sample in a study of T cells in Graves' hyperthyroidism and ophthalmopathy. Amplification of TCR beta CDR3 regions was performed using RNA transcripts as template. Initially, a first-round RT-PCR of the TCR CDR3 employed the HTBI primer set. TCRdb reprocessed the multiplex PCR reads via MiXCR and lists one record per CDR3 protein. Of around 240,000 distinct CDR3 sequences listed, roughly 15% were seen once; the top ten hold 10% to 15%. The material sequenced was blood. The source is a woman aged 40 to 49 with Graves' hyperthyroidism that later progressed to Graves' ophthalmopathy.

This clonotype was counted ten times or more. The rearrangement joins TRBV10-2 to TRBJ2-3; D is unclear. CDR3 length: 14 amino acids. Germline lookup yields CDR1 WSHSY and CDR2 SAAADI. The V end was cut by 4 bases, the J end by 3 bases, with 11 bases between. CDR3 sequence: CASSGTIETDTQYF. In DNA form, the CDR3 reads TGCGCCAGCAGTGGCACCATTGAGACAGATACGCAGTATTTT.

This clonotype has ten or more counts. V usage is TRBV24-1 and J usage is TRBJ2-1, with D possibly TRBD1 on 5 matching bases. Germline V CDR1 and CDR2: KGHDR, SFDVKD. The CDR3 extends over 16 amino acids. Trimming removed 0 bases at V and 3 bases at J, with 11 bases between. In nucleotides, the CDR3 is TGTGCCACCAGTGATTTGGTACAGGCTAGCTACAATGAGCAGTTCTTC. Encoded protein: CATSDLVQASYNEQFF.

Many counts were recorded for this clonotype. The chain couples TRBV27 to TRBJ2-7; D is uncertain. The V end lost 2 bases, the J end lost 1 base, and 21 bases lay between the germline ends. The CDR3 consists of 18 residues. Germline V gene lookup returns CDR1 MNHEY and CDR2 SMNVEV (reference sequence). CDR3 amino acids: CASSLVGFREVSSYEQYF. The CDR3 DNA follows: TGTGCCAGCAGTTTAGTTGGGTTTCGAGAAGTTTCTTCCTACGAGCAGTACTTC.

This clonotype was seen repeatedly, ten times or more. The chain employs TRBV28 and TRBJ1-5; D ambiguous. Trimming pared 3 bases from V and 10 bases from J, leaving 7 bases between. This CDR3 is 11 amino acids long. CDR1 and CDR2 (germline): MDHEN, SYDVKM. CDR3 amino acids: CASSFWGPQHF. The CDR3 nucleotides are TGTGCCAGCAGTTTCTGGGGTCCCCAGCATTTT.

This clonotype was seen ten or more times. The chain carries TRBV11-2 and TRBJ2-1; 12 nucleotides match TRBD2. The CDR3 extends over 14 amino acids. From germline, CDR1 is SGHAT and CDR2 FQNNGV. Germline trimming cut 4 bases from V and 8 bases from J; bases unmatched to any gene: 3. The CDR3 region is CASSSWTSGDEQFF. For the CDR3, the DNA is TGTGCCAGCAGCTCCTGGACTAGCGGGGATGAGCAGTTCTTC.

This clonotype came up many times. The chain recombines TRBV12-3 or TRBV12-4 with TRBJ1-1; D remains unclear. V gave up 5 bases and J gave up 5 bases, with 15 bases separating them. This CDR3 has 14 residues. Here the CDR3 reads CASSQFGSRTEAFF. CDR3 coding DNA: TGTGCCAGCAGTCAATTCGGGTCGCGAACTGAAGCTTTCTTT.

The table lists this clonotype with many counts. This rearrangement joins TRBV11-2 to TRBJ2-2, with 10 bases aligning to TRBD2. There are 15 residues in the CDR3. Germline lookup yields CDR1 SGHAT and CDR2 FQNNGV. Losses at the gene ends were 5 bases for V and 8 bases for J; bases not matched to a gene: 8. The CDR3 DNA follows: TGTGCCAGCAGCACCCGACTAGCGGGTTTAGGGGAGCTGTTTTTT. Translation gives CASSTRLAGLGELFF.

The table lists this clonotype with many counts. Here the CDR3 reads CASSLGGLTGELFF. CDR3 coding DNA: TGTGCCAGCAGTTTAGGAGGGCTCACCGGGGAGCTGTTTTTT. This rearrangement joins TRBV12-3 or TRBV12-4 to TRBJ2-2; TRBD2 is a possible D gene (5 bases). The CDR3 has 14 residues. Trimming stripped 1 base from V and 4 bases from J, with 7 bases between.

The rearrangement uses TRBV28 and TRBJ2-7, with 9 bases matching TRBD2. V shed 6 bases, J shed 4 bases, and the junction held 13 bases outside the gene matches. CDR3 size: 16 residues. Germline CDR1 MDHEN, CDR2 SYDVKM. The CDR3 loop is CASSFSGRSVWYEQYF. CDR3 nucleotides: TGTGCCAGCAGCTTTAGCGGGAGATCTGTGTGGTACGAGCAGTACTTC.

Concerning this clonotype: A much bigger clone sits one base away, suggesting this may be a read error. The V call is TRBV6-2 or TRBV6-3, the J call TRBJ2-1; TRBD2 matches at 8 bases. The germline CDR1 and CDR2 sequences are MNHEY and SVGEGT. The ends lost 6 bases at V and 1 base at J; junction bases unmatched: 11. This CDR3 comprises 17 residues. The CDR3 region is CASSPGLVGGSYNEQFF. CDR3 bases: TGTGCCAGCAGCCCGGGACTAGTGGGAGGGTCCTACAATGAGCAGTTCTTC.

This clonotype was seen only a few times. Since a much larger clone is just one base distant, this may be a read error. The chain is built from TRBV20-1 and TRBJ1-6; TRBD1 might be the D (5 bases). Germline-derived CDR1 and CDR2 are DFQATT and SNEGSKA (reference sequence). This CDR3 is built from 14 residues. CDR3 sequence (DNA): TGCGGTGCTAGTGTGGGGGGGAAGGGCTCACCCCTCCACTTT. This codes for CGASVGGKGSPLHF.